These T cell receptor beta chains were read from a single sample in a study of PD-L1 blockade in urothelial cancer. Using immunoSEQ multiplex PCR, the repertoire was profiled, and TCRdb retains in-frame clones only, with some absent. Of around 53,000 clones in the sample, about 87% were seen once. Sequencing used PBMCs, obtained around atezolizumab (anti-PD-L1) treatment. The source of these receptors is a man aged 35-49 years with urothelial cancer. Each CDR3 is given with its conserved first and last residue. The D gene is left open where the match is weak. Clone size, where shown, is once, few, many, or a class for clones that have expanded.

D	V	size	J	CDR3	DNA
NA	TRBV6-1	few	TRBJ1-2	CAASKTAVNYGYTF	TGTGCCGCATCGAAGACGGCGGTAAACTATGGCTACACCTTC
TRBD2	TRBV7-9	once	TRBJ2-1	CASSGASGINEQFF	TGTGCCAGCAGCGGCGCTAGCGGGATTAATGAGCAGTTCTTC
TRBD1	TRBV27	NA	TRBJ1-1	CASSWTGGLGGGEAFF	TGTGCCAGCAGTTGGACAGGGGGCCTTGGCGGGGGTGAAGCTTTCTTT
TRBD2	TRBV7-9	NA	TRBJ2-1	CASSPGGGGRNEQFF	TGTGCCAGCAGCCCTGGCGGGGGAGGGAGGAATGAGCAGTTCTTC
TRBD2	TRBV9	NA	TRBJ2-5	CASSPRTSGIGETQYF	TGTGCCAGCAGCCCCCGGACTAGCGGGATAGGAGAGACCCAGTACTTC
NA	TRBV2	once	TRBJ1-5	CASGGEGNQPQHF	TGTGCCAGCGGGGGGGAAGGAAATCAGCCCCAGCATTTT
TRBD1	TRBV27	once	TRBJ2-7	CASSLDRGRDEQYF	TGTGCCAGCAGCCTGGACAGGGGGCGTGACGAGCAGTACTTC
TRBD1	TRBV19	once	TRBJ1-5	CASSPGQGRNNQPQHF	TGTGCCAGTAGTCCAGGACAGGGGAGGAACAATCAGCCCCAGCATTTT
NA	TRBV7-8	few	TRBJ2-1	CASSLVGAGRGEQFF	TGTGCCAGCAGCTTAGTGGGGGCAGGGCGAGGTGAGCAGTTCTTC
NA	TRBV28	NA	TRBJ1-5	CASSLSERGQPQHF	TGTGCCAGCAGTTTGTCCGAAAGGGGTCAGCCCCAGCATTTT
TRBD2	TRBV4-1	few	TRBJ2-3	CASSQEFSAGGPRDTQYF	TGCGCCAGCAGCCAAGAATTTTCGGCGGGAGGGCCTCGAGATACGCAGTATTTT
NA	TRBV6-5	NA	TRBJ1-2	CASRFDRRGGYTF	TGTGCCAGCAGGTTTGACAGACGTGGTGGCTACACCTTC
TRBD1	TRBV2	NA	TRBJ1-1	CASSAGTGNTEAFF	TGTGCCAGCAGTGCCGGGACAGGGAACACTGAAGCTTTCTTT
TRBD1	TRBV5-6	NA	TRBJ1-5	CASSGRGASLGRNQPQHF	TGTGCCAGCAGTGGCAGGGGGGCCTCCTTGGGCCGCAATCAGCCCCAGCATTTT
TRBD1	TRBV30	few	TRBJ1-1	CAWRGRQGRNTEAFF	TGTGCCTGGAGGGGAAGACAGGGGCGGAACACTGAAGCTTTCTTT
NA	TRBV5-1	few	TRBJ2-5	CASSPLFSWEETQYF	TGCGCCAGCAGCCCCTTATTTAGCTGGGAAGAGACCCAGTACTTC
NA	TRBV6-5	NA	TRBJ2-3	CASNGPSADTQYF	TGTGCCAGCAATGGTCCATCGGCAGATACGCAGTATTTT
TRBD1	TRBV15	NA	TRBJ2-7	CATSRFTGGNVFEQYF	TGTGCCACCAGCAGATTCACAGGGGGGAATGTCTTCGAGCAGTACTTC
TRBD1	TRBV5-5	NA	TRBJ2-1	CASSMGQGKGNEQFF	TGTGCCAGCAGCATGGGACAGGGGAAGGGCAATGAGCAGTTCTTC
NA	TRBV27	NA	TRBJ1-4	CASSLRAGNEKLFF	TGTGCCAGCAGTTTAAGGGCGGGGAATGAAAAACTGTTTTTT
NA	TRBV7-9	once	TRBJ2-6	CASSEGANVLTF	TGTGCCAGCAGCGAGGGGGCCAACGTCCTGACTTTC
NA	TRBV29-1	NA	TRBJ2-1	CSVDGKVNEQFF	TGCAGCGTTGACGGGAAGGTAAATGAGCAGTTCTTC
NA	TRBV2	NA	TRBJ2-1	CASSAPHLAHLYNEQFF	TGTGCCAGCAGTGCCCCTCACTTAGCCCATCTCTACAATGAGCAGTTCTTC
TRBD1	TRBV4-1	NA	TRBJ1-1	CASSHGDRGHSGAFF	TGCGCCAGCAGCCATGGAGACAGGGGCCACTCGGGAGCTTTCTTT
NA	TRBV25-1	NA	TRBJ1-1	CASSLTGNTEAFF	TGTGCCAGCAGTTTGACGGGTAACACTGAAGCTTTCTTT
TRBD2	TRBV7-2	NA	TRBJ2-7	CASSLGGLAGVDEQYF	TGTGCCAGCAGCTTAGGGGGACTAGCGGGAGTGGACGAGCAGTACTTC
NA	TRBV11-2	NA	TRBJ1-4	CASSLEEKLFF	TGTGCCAGCAGCTTAGAGGAGAAACTGTTTTTT
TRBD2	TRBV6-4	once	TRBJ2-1	CASSDSTSGKVEQFF	TGTGCCAGCAGTGACTCGACTAGCGGGAAGGTTGAGCAGTTCTTC
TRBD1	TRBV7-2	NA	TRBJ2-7	CASSLTSGQGVLYEQYF	TGTGCCAGCAGCTTAACCTCTGGACAGGGGGTTCTCTACGAGCAGTACTTC
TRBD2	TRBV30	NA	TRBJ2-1	CAWSDPGLAQREQFF	TGTGCCTGGAGTGATCCGGGACTAGCTCAGCGGGAGCAGTTCTTC
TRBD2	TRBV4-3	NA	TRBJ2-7	CASSQDSGGSASYEQYF	TGCGCCAGCAGCCAAGATTCCGGCGGGAGCGCTTCCTACGAGCAGTACTTC
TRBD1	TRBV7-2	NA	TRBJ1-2	CASSRGQGRGYTF	TGTGCCAGCAGCCGAGGACAGGGACGGGGCTACACCTTC
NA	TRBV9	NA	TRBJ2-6	CASSSTGIPGANVLTF	TGTGCCAGCAGCTCAACAGGGATACCTGGGGCCAACGTCCTGACTTTC
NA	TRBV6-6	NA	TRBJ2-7	CASSYSRQLGSNEQYF	TGTGCCAGCAGTTACTCGAGACAGCTCGGTTCCAACGAGCAGTACTTC
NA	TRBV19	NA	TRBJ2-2	CASSMAGRTGELFF	TGTGCCAGTAGTATGGCAGGGCGAACCGGGGAGCTGTTTTTT
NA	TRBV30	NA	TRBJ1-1	CAWSSGNTEAFF	TGTGCCTGGAGTTCAGGGAACACTGAAGCTTTCTTT
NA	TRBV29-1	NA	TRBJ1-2	CSTYIQGLFYGYTF	TGCAGCACCTATATACAGGGCCTCTTCTATGGCTACACCTTC
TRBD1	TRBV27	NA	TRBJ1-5	CASSFTGTGNTGGQPQHF	TGTGCCAGCAGTTTCACCGGGACAGGCAACACGGGGGGTCAGCCCCAGCATTTT
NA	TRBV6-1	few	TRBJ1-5	CASRTYSNQPQHF	TGTGCCAGCAGGACTTATAGCAATCAGCCCCAGCATTTT
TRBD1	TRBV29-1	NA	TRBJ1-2	CSVEVRPGQGNGYTF	TGCAGCGTCGAAGTCCGCCCGGGACAGGGGAATGGCTACACCTTC
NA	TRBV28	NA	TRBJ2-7	CASSSAGPSYEQYF	TGTGCCAGCAGTTCGGCGGGGCCATCCTACGAGCAGTACTTC
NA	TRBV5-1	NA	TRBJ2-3	CASSLKQGTDTQYF	TGCGCCAGCAGCTTGAAGCAGGGGACAGATACGCAGTATTTT
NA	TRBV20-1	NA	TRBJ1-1	CSARDQTEAFF	TGCAGTGCTAGAGATCAGACTGAAGCTTTCTTT
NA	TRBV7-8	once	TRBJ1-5	CASSTRGRSQPQHF	TGTGCCAGCAGCACCAGGGGAAGGTCCCAGCCCCAGCATTTT
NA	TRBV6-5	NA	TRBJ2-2	CASGSGWRVGLFF	TGTGCCAGCGGAAGTGGTTGGCGGGTCGGGCTGTTTTTT
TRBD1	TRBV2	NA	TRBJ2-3	CASSDQGARTDTQYF	TGTGCCAGCAGTGATCAGGGGGCGCGCACAGATACGCAGTATTTT